These T cell receptor beta chains were read from a single sample in a study of blood T cell repertoires in COVID-19. Profiled with immunoSEQ multiplex PCR; TCRdb holds only in-frame clones, not every one. The profile shows some 97,000 clones, 90% to 95% of them singletons. Sequencing was done on a sample of peripheral blood. The receptors derive from a man aged 45-65 years with active COVID-19. The CDR3 runs from the conserved cysteine through the conserved F or W.

TRBJ2-1	TRBV27	CASSLNSGQYNEQFF
TRBJ2-2	TRBV27	CASTRTGGTGELFF
TRBJ2-3	TRBV9	CASSVTLTPGGTQYF
TRBJ1-2	TRBV6-5	CASSYSYRLNYGYTF
TRBJ2-5	TRBV20-1	CSATGSETQYF
TRBJ1-1	TRBV30	CAWARYTGKTNTEAFF
TRBJ1-6	TRBV2	CASGTENSPLHF
TRBJ1-1	TRBV5-4	CASSLVSGGTEAFF
TRBJ1-3	TRBV5-1	CASGTGLSGNTIYF
TRBJ1-3	TRBV7-9	CASSLTVPRVGNTIYF
TRBJ1-2	TRBV7-8	CASSSVRDRYGYTF
TRBJ2-5	TRBV5-4	CASSLRDSVDGETQYF
TRBJ2-4	TRBV5-1	CASSLAILLAGGPSSKNIQYF
TRBJ2-1	TRBV24-1	CATSGNGGSSYNEQFF
TRBJ1-1	TRBV19	CASSLQGSTEAFF
TRBJ2-5	TRBV19	CASSPGVRETQYF